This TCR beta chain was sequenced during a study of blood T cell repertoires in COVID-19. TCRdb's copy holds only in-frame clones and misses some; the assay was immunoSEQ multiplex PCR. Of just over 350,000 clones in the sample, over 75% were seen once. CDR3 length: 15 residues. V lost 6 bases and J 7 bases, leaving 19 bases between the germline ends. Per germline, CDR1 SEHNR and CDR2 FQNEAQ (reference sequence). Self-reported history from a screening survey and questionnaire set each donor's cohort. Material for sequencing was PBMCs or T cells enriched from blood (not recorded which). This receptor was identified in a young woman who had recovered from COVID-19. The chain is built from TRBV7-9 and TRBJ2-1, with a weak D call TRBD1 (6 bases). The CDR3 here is CASRPQGLMGNEQFF. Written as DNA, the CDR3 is TGTGCCAGCAGACCACAGGGTCTTATGGGGAATGAGCAGTTCTTC.